This is a list of T cell receptor beta chains from one sample in a study of blood T cell repertoires in COVID-19. Using immunoSEQ multiplex PCR, the repertoire was profiled, and TCRdb retains in-frame clones only, with some absent. Of about 270,000 clones in the sample, 70% to 90% were seen once. The material sequenced was peripheral blood. These receptors originate from a woman aged 70-85 years with acute or convalescent COVID-19. The CDR3 runs from the conserved cysteine through the conserved F or W. The D gene is left open where the match is weak. Clone size is given for some rows only: seen once, a few or many times, or a class if the clone is expanded.

TRBJ2-1 | - | - | TRBV7-9 | TGTGCCAGCAGCTTCGGGGTCGGCTCCTACAATGAGCAGTTCTTC | CASSFGVGSYNEQFF
TRBJ1-1 | - | - | TRBV10-1 | TGCGCCAGCAGGGCACAGGGGAACACTGAAGCTTTCTTT | CASRAQGNTEAFF
TRBJ1-2 | - | once | TRBV30 | TGTGCCTGGAGCGAGGGAAGCTATGGCTACACCTTC | CAWSEGSYGYTF
TRBJ1-4 | TRBD1 | - | TRBV15 | TGTGCCACCAGCAGAGGACAGACAGGGTTGGAAAAACTGTTTTTT | CATSRGQTGLEKLFF
TRBJ2-1 | TRBD2 | - | TRBV29-1 | TGCAGCTCCCGTGCCGGGGGGTCCTACAATGAGCAGTTCTTC | CSSRAGGSYNEQFF
TRBJ2-2 | - | few | TRBV7-9 | TGTGCCAGCAGCTTAAGAACAGGGTGGGCCGGGGAGCTGTTTTTT | CASSLRTGWAGELFF
TRBJ2-7 | - | - | TRBV10-1 | TGCGCCAGCAGTGAGTCGACCGGGGACGAGCAGTACTTC | CASSESTGDEQYF
TRBJ1-1 | - | once | TRBV6-6 | TGTGCCAGCAGTAATAGACAGGACTTGAACACTGAAGCTTTCTTT | CASSNRQDLNTEAFF
TRBJ2-3 | - | - | TRBV3-1/TRBV3-2 | TGTGCCAGCAGCCAATTTCCGCGGGGGCTGTATTTT | CASSQFPRGLYF
TRBJ1-1 | - | - | TRBV15 | TGTGCCACCAGGTGGCAGCGCGGTGAAGCTTTCTTT | CATRWQRGEAFF
TRBJ1-3 | TRBD1 | - | TRBV10-1 | TGCGCAACTGGACAGGCCTCTGGAAACACCATATATTTT | CATGQASGNTIYF
TRBJ1-1 | - | - | TRBV6-1 | TGTGCCAGCAGTGAGGCACAGGCAGCTTTCTTT | CASSEAQAAFF
TRBJ1-1 | TRBD1 | - | TRBV7-9 | TGTGCCAGCAGCACCGGACAGGGGCTCATGAACACTGAAGCTTTCTTT | CASSTGQGLMNTEAFF
TRBJ2-5 | - | once | TRBV6-2/TRBV6-3 | TGTGCCAGCAGTTACGGACTCATCCAAGAGACCCAGTACTTC | CASSYGLIQETQYF
TRBJ1-2 | - | many | TRBV7-9 | TGTGCCAGCAGCTTAGCGCCAAGGGGAGGCTACACCTTC | CASSLAPRGGYTF
TRBJ1-6 | - | - | TRBV25-1 | TGTGCCAGCAGTGAACAGAGGGTGAGTAGGAATTCACCCCTCCACTTT | CASSEQRVSRNSPLHF
TRBJ2-3 | TRBD2 | - | TRBV2 | TGTGCCAGCAGGGTAGCGGGGTCAGATACGCAGTATTTT | CASRVAGSDTQYF
TRBJ2-7 | - | - | TRBV18 | TGTGCCAGCTCACCAGGGGCAGGCAGGGGTGAGCAGTACTTC | CASSPGAGRGEQYF